Listed below are T cell receptor beta chains from one sample, sequenced in a study of human thymus T cells. Repertoires were generated with immunoSEQ multiplex PCR, while TCRdb's copy carries only in-frame clones and drops some. The table lists some 130,000 clones, about 94% of them singletons. Sequences were obtained from thymus tissue. All receptors come from a boy under three years old with a congenital heart defect but otherwise immunologically healthy. The CDR3 runs from the conserved cysteine through the conserved F or W. A D gene is named only where the DNA matches it firmly. Some rows have no size entry. The others give once, few or many, or a class for an expanded clone.

size: .; J: TRBJ2-2; D: .; V: TRBV13; DNA: TGTGCCAGCAGTCCCGCGCGCGTTGGGGACACCGGGGAGCTGTTTTTT; CDR3: CASSPARVGDTGELFF
size: .; J: TRBJ1-1; D: .; V: TRBV4-2; DNA: TGTGCCAGCAGCCAGTGGAGGGACACTGAAGCTTTCTTT; CDR3: CASSQWRDTEAFF
size: .; J: TRBJ1-5; D: .; V: TRBV6-6; DNA: TGTGCCAGCAAAGGGTGCGGCAGCAATCAGCCCCAGCATTTT; CDR3: CASKGCGSNQPQHF
size: .; J: TRBJ1-2; D: .; V: TRBV14; DNA: TGTGCCAGCAGCCCAGACAGACGCTATGGCTACACCTTC; CDR3: CASSPDRRYGYTF
size: once; J: TRBJ2-5; D: TRBD2; V: TRBV27; DNA: TGTGCCAGCAGTCCCTGGGTAGGGACTAGCGGGGGTAGTTGGTCGGAGACCCAGTACTTC; CDR3: CASSPWVGTSGGSWSETQYF
size: .; J: TRBJ1-1; D: .; V: TRBV4-3; DNA: TGCGCCAGCAGCCAAGATATCCCCCAGGGCCAGGCGGAGATGAACACTGAAGCTTTCTTT; CDR3: CASSQDIPQGQAEMNTEAFF
size: .; J: TRBJ2-1; D: .; V: TRBV27; DNA: TGTGCCAGCAATGACGGTCACAATGAGCAGTTCTTC; CDR3: CASNDGHNEQFF
size: once; J: TRBJ2-5; D: TRBD2; V: TRBV23-1; DNA: TGCGCCAGCAGTCAATCGCGGCTAGCGGGGGAATTACCAGAGACCCAGTACTTC; CDR3: CASSQSRLAGELPETQYF
size: once; J: TRBJ2-3; D: .; V: TRBV5-1; DNA: TGCGCCAGCAGCTCCCGGGGGTTCTCAGATACGCAGTATTTT; CDR3: CASSSRGFSDTQYF
size: once; J: TRBJ1-2; D: .; V: TRBV28; DNA: TGTGCCAGCAGTTTTCTCCCAGGGGTTTGGGGCTACACCTTC; CDR3: CASSFLPGVWGYTF
size: .; J: TRBJ1-2; D: TRBD1; V: TRBV7-2; DNA: TGTGCCAGCAGCTTAGTCGGGACAGGGGGCGGAGGTGGCTACACCTTC; CDR3: CASSLVGTGGGGGYTF
size: .; J: TRBJ2-7; D: .; V: TRBV19; DNA: TGTGCCAGTAGTATCGATCAGGGGACCTACGAGCAGTACTTC; CDR3: CASSIDQGTYEQYF
size: .; J: TRBJ1-1; D: .; V: TRBV5-6; DNA: TGTGCCAGCAGCCGATCCGGCCCTGAAGCTTTCTTT; CDR3: CASSRSGPEAFF
size: .; J: TRBJ2-5; D: .; V: TRBV6-5; DNA: TGTGCCAGCAGTTCGGGAGCGGCCCGAGAGACCCAGTACTTC; CDR3: CASSSGAARETQYF
size: .; J: TRBJ1-1; D: TRBD1; V: TRBV28; DNA: TGTGCCAGCAGTTCGTACCACCCAGGGGGACAGGGGAACACTGAAGCTTTCTTT; CDR3: CASSSYHPGGQGNTEAFF
size: .; J: TRBJ2-1; D: .; V: TRBV2; DNA: TGTGCCAGCAGTGAAAGTATGTGGACTACTGACAATGAGCAGTTCTTC; CDR3: CASSESMWTTDNEQFF
size: .; J: TRBJ1-1; D: .; V: TRBV28; DNA: TGTGCCAGCAGTCCCGTTAAGTTAGGGCCGGGCACTGAAGCTTTCTTT; CDR3: CASSPVKLGPGTEAFF
size: .; J: TRBJ1-3; D: TRBD1; V: TRBV4-2; DNA: TGTGCCAGCAGCTACGGACAGGCCCGGCGTGGAAACACCATATATTTT; CDR3: CASSYGQARRGNTIYF
size: .; J: TRBJ2-3; D: .; V: TRBV6-5; DNA: TGTGCCAGCAGTTTAGACAGGTTTTTCACAGATACGCAGTATTTT; CDR3: CASSLDRFFTDTQYF
size: once; J: TRBJ1-2; D: TRBD1; V: TRBV28; DNA: TGTGCCACCACCAGGGCAGGGGGTAAGGATGGCTACACCTTC; CDR3: CATTRAGGKDGYTF
size: .; J: TRBJ1-1; D: TRBD1; V: TRBV6-1; DNA: TGTGCCAGCAGTGACGTATTGGGACAGCTGAACACTGAAGCTTTCTTT; CDR3: CASSDVLGQLNTEAFF
size: .; J: TRBJ1-2; D: .; V: TRBV20-1; DNA: TGCAGTGCTAGAAGGGCCGGAGGCACCTTC; CDR3: CSARRAGGTF
size: .; J: TRBJ2-7; D: TRBD1; V: TRBV5-6; DNA: TGTGCCAGCAGCCCGGGACAGGGACCCTACGAGCAGTACTTC; CDR3: CASSPGQGPYEQYF
size: .; J: TRBJ1-1; D: TRBD1; V: TRBV5-1; DNA: TGCGCCAGCAGCCCGGGGGCAGGGGGCGAAGGGTCCACTGAAGCTTTCTTT; CDR3: CASSPGAGGEGSTEAFF
size: .; J: TRBJ2-7; D: TRBD1; V: TRBV11-3; DNA: TGTGCCAGCAGCTGGGGACAGGGGGCATCTAGCGGGAGAACCTACGAGCAGTACTTC; CDR3: CASSWGQGASSGRTYEQYF